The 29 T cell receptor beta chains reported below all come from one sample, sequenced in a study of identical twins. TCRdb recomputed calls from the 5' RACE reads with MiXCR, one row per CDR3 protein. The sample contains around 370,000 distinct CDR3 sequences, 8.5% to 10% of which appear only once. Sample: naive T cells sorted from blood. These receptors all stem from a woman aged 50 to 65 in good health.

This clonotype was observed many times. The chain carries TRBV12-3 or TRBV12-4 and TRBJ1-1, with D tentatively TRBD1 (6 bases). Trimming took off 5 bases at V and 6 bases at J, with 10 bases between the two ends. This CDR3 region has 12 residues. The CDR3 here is CASSLYRAEAFF. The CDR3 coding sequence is TGTGCCAGCAGTCTCTACAGGGCTGAAGCTTTCTTT.

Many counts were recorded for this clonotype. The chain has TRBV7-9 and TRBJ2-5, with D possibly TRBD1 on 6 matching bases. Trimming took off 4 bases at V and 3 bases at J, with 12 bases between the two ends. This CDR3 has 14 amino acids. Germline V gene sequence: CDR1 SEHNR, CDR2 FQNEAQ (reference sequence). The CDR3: CASSSRQEKETQYF. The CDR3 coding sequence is TGTGCCAGCAGCTCTCGACAGGAGAAAGAGACCCAGTACTTC.

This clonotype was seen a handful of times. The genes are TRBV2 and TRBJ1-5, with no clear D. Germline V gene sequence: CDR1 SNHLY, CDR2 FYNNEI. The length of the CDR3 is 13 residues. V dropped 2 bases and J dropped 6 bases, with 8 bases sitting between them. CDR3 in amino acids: CASSERRSQPQHF. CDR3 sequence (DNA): TGTGCCAGCAGTGAAAGGAGATCTCAGCCCCAGCATTTT.

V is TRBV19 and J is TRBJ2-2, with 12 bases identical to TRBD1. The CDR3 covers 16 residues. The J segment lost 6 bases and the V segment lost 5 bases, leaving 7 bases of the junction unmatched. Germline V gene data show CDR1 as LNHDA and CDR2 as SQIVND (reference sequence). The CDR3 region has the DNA TGTGCCAGTAGTGCCGGGACAGGGGGCGCCCCCGGGGAGCTGTTTTTT. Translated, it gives CASSAGTGGAPGELFF. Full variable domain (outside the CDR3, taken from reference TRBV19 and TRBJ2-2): DGGITQSPKYLFRKEGQNVTLSCEQNLNHDAMYWYRQDPGQGLRLIYYSQIVNDFQKGDIAEGYSVSREKKESFPLTVTSAQKNPTAFYLCASSAGTGGAPGELFFGEGSRLTVL.

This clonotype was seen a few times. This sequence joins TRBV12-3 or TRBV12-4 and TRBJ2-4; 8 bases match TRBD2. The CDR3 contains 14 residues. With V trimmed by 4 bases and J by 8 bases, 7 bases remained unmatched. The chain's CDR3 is CASSSGTRGYIQYF. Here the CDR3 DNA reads TGTGCCAGCAGTTCCGGGACTAGGGGATACATTCAGTACTTC.

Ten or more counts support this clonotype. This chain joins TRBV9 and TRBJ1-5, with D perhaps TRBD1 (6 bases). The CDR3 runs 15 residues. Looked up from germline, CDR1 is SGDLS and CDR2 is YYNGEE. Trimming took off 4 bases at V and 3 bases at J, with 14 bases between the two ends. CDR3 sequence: CASSPEGVTNQPQHF. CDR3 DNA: TGTGCCAGCAGCCCCGAGGGGGTTACCAATCAGCCCCAGCATTTT.

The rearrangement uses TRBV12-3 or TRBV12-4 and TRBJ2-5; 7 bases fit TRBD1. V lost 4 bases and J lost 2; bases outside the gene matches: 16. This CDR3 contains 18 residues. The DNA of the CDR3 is TGTGCCAGCAGTTACGGTTCTAGGGGGCTCCTTGTACAAGAGACCCAGTACTTC. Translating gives CASSYGSRGLLVQETQYF.

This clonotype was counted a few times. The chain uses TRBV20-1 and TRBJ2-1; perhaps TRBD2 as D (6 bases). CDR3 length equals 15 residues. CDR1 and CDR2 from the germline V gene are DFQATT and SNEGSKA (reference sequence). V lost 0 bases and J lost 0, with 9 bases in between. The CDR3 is CSAREGLRSYNEQFF. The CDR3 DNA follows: TGCAGTGCTAGAGAGGGACTTCGCTCCTACAATGAGCAGTTCTTC.

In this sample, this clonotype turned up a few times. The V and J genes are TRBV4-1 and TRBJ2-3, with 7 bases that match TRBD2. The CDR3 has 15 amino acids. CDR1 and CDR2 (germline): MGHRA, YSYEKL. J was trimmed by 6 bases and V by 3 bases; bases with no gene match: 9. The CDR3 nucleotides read TGCGCCAGCAGCCAGGGAACCACTAGCGCCGATACGCAGTATTTT. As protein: CASSQGTTSADTQYF.

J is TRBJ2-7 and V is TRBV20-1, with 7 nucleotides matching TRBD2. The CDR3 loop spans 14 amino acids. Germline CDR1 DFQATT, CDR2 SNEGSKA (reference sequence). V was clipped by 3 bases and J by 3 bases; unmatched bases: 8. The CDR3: CSARSAGTNYEQYF. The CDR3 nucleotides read TGCAGTGCTAGGTCAGCGGGAACAAACTACGAGCAGTACTTC.

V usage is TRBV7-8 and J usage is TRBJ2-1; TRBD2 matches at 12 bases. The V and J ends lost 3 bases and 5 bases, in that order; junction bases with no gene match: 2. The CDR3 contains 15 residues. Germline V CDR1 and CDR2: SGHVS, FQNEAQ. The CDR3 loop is CASSLTSGSNNEQFF. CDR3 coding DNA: TGTGCCAGCAGCTTGACTAGCGGGAGTAACAATGAGCAGTTCTTC. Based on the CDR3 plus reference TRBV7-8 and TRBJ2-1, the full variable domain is GAGVSQSPRYKVAKRGQDVALRCDPISGHVSLFWYQQALGQGPEFLTYFQNEAQLDKSGLPSDRFFAERPEGSVSTLKIQRTQQEDSAVYLCASSLTSGSNNEQFFGPGTRLTVL.

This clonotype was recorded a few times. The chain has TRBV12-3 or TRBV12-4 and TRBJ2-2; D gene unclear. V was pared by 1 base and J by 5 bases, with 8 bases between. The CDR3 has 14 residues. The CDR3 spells CASSLVGLTGELFF. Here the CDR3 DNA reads TGTGCCAGCAGTTTAGTAGGGCTAACCGGGGAGCTGTTTTTT.

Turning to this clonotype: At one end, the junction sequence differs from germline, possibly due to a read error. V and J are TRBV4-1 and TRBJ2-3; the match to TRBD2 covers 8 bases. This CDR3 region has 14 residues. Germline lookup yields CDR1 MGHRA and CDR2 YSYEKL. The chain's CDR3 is CASRGAGGPDTQCF. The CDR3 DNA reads TGCGCCAGCCGGGGGGCGGGAGGCCCAGATACGCAGTGTTTT.

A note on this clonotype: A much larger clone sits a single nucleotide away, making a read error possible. This CDR3 reads CASSRARAGVDQYF. In DNA, the CDR3 is TGTGCCAGCAGCCGGGCCCGAGCGGGAGTCGACCAGTACTTC. This rearrangement joins TRBV12-3 or TRBV12-4 to TRBJ2-7; 8 positions match TRBD2. V lost 6 bases, J lost 10 bases, and 14 bases stayed unmatched. The CDR3 loop spans 14 amino acids.

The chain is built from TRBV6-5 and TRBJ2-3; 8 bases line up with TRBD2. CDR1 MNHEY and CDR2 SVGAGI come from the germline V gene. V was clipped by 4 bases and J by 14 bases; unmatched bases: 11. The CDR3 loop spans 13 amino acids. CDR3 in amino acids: CASSSPPGLVLYF. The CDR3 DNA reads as TGTGCCAGCAGTTCTCCGCCGGGACTAGTTCTGTATTTT.

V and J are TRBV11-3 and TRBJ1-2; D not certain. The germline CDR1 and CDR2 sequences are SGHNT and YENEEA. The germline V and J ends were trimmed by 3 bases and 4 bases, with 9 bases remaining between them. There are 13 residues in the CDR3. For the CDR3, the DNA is TGTGCCAGCAGCTTTCGGTTTGGCTATGGCTACACCTTC. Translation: CASSFRFGYGYTF.

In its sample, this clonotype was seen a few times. The CDR3 protein is CASGTNEKLFF. The CDR3 DNA follows: TGTGCCAGCGGGACTAATGAAAAACTGTTTTTT. The chain employs TRBV27 and TRBJ1-4; no clear D gene. The V and J ends lost 8 bases and 2 bases respectively, with 3 bases between them. The germline V gene has CDR1 MNHEY and CDR2 SMNVEV (reference sequence). The length of the CDR3 is 11 residues.

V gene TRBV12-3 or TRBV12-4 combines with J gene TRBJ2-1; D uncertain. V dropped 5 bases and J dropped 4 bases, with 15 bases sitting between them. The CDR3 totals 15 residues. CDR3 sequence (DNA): TGTGCCAGCAGTCCGGGTGGATTAGCTTACAATGAGCAGTTCTTC. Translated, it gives CASSPGGLAYNEQFF.

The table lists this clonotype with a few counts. The CDR3 DNA follows: TGTGCCAGCAGCTCCCCCTTGGCCAATGAGCAGTTCTTC. Its translation: CASSSPLANEQFF. V gene TRBV7-2 combines with J gene TRBJ2-1; D is unresolved. V was clipped by 4 bases and J by 6 bases, with 10 bases between them. CDR3 size: 13 residues. Per germline, CDR1 SGHTA and CDR2 FQGNSA.

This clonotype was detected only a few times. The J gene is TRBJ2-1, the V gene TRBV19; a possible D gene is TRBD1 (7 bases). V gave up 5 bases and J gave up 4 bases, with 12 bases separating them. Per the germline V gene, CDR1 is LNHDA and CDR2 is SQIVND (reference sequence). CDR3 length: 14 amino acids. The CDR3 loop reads CASSWSGGYNEQFF. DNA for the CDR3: TGTGCCAGTAGTTGGTCAGGGGGGTACAATGAGCAGTTCTTC.

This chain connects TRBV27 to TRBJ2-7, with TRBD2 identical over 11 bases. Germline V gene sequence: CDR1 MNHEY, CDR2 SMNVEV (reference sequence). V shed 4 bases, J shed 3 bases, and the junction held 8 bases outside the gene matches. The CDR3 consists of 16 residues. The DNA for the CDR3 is TGTGCCAGCAGTTCATTAGCGGGAGGGGGGGTCTACGAGCAGTACGTC. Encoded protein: CASSSLAGGGVYEQYV.

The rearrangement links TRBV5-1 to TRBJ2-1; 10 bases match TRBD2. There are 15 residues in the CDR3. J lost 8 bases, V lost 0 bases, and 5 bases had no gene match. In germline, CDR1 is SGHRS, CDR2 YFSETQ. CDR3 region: CASSLGSGRKYEQFF. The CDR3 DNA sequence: TGCGCCAGCAGCTTGGGTAGCGGGAGGAAATATGAGCAGTTCTTC.

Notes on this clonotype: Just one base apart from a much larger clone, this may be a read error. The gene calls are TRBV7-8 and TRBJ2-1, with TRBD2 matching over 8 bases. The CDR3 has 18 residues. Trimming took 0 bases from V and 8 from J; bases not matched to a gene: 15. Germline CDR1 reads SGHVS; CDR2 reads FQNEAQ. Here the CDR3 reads CASSLAFQAGEVNYEQFF. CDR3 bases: TGTGCCAGCAGCTTAGCCTTTCAAGCGGGAGAGGTTAACTATGAGCAGTTCTTC.

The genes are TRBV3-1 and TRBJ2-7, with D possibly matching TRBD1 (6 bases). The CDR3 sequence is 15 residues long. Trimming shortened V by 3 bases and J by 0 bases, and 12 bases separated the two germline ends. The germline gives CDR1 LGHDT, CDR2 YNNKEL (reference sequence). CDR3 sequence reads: CASSHHRVSSYEQYF. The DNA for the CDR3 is TGTGCCAGCAGCCATCACAGGGTAAGCTCCTACGAGCAGTACTTC.

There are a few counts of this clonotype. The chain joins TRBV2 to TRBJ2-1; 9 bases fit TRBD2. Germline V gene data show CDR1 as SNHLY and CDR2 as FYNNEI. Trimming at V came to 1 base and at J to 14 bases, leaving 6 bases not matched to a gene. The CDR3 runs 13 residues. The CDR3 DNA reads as TGTGCCAGCAGTGAAGAACTAGCGGGCCTGAAGTTCTTC. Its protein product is CASSEELAGLKFF.

CDR3 protein: CSGDRGNTEAFF. CDR3 nucleotide sequence: TGCAGCGGAGACAGAGGGAACACTGAAGCTTTCTTT. The chain is built from TRBV29-1 and TRBJ1-1, with D perhaps TRBD1 (5 bases). The germline gives CDR1 SQVTM, CDR2 ANQGSEA. Trimming shortened V by 7 bases and J by 1 base, and 10 bases separated the two germline ends. The length of the CDR3 is 12 residues.

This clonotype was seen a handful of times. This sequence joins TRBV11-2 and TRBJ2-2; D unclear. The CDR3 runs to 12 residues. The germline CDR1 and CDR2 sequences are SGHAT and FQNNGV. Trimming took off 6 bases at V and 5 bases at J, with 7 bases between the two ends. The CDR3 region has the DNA TGTGCCAGCAGGTTGATGACCGGGGAGCTGTTTTTT. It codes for CASRLMTGELFF.

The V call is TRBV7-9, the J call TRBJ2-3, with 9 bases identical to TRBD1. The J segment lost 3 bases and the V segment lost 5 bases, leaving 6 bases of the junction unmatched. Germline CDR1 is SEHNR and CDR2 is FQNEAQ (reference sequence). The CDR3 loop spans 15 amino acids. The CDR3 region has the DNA TGTGCCAGCAGCCGTACGGGACAGGGAACAGATACGCAGTATTTT. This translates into CASSRTGQGTDTQYF.

The CDR3 protein is CACRGDPGGYEQYF. DNA of the CDR3: TGTGCCTGCCGTGGGGACCCTGGAGGCTACGAGCAGTACTTC. The chain couples TRBV6-5 to TRBJ2-7; D assignment may be TRBD1 or TRBD2 (5 bases each). This CDR3 comprises 14 residues. Trimming pared 11 bases from V and 3 bases from J, leaving 20 bases between. Per germline, CDR1 MNHEY and CDR2 SVGAGI.